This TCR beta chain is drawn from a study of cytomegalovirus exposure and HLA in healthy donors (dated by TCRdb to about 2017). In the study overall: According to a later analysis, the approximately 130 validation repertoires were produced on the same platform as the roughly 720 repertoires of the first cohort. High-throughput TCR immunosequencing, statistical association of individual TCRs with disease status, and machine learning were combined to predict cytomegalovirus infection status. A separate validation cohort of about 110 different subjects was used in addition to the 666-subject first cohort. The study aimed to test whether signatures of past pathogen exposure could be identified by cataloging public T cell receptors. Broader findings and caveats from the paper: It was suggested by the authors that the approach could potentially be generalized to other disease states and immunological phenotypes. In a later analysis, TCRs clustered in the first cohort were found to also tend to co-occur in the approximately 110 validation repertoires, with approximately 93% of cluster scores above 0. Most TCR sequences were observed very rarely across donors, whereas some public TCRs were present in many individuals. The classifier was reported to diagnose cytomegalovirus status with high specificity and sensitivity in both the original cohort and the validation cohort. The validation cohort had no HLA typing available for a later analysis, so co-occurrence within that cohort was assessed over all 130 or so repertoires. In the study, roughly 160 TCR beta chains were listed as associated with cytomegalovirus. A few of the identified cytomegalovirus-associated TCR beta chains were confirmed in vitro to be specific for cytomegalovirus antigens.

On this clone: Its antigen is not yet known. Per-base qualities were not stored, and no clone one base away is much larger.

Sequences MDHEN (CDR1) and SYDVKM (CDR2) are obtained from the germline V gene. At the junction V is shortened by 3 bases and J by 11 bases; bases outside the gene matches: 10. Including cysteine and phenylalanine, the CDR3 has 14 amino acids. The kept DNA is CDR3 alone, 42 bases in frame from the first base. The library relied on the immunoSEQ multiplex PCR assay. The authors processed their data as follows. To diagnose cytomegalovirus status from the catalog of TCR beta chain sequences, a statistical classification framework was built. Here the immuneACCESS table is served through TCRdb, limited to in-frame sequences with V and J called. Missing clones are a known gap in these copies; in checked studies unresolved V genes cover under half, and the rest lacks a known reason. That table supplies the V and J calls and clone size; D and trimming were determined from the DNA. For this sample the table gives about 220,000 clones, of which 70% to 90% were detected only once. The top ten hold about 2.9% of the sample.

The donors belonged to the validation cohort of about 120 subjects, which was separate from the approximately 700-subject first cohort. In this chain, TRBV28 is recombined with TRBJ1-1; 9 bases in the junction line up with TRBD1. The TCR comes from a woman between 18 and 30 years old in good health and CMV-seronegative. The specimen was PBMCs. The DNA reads TGTGCCAGCAGTTTGGGTGGGACAGGGTCCATGGCTTTCTTT. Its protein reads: CASSLGGTGSMAFF.